This note documents a single T cell receptor beta chain sequence. Its cognate antigen is unknown. Germline lookup yields CDR1 SQVTM and CDR2 ANQGSEA. The CDR3 is 15 amino acids. The V and J ends lost 7 bases and 8 bases, in that order; junction bases with no gene match: 15. This record comes from a study of shared clonotypes between healthy human individuals. Genomic DNA from each subset was divided evenly over several immunoSEQ plates. On sorted subsets, replicate PCRs used 150 to 250 ng DNA, or roughly 30,000 T cell genomes. The data were produced by immunoSEQ multiplex PCR, yet TCRdb's version contains in-frame clones alone and is incomplete. The sample records 1.4 million or so clones, approximately 98.5% being singletons. Notes on the study in general: Memory subsets had estimated richness that was generally smaller than that of naive subsets.

This receptor was identified in a young man in good health. This chain links TRBV29-1 with TRBJ2-1, with 9 bases lining up with TRBD2. The sequenced sample was naive CD4+ T cells sorted from blood. Sample subset: CD45RA+ positively selected. In DNA, the CDR3 is TGCAGCGGTATGGCCGGGACTAGCACGAGCTATGAGCAGTTCTTC. The encoded protein is CSGMAGTSTSYEQFF.